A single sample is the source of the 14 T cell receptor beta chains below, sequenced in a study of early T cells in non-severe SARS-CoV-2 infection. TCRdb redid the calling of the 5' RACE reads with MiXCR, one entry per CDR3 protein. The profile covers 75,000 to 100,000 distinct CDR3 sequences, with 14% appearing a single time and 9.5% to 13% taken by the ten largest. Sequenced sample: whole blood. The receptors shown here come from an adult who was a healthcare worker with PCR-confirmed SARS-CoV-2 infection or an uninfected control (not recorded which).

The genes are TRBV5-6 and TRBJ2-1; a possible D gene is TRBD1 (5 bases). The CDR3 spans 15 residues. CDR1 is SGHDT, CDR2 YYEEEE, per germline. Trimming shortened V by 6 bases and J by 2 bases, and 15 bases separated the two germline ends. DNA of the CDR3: TGTGCCAGCACCGCGACAGTGGGTCCCTACAATGAGCAGTTCTTC. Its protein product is CASTATVGPYNEQFF.

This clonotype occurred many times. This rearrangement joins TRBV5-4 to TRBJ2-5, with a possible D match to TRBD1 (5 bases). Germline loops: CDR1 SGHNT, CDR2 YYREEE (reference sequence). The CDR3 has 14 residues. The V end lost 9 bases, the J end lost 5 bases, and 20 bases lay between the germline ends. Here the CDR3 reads CATLILGSGETQYF. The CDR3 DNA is TGTGCCACCTTAATTCTGGGATCAGGGGAGACCCAGTACTTC.

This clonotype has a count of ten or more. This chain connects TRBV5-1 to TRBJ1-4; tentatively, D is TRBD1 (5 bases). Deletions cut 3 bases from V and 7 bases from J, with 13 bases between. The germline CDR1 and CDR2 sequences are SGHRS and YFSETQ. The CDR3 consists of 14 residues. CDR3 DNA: TGCGCCAGCAGCTCCACAGGAGTTAGTGAAAAACTGTTTTTT. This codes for CASSSTGVSEKLFF.

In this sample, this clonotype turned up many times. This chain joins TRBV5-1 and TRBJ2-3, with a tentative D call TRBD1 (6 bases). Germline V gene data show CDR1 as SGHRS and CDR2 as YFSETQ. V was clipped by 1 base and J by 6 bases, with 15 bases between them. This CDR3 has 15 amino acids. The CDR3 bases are TGCGCCAGCAGCTTGTGGGGCAGGGGTTTTGATACGCAGTATTTT. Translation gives CASSLWGRGFDTQYF.

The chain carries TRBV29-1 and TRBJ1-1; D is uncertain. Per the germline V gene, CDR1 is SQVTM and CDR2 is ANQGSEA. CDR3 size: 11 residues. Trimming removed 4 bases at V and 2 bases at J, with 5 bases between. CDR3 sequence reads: CSVVFNTEAFF. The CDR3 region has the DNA TGCAGCGTTGTCTTTAACACTGAAGCTTTCTTT.

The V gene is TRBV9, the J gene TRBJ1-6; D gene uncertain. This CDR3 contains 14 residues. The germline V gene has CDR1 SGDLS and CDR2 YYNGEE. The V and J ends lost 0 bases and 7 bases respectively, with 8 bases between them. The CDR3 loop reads CASSVGLENSPLHF. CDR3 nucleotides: TGTGCCAGCAGCGTAGGCCTCGAGAATTCACCCCTCCACTTT.

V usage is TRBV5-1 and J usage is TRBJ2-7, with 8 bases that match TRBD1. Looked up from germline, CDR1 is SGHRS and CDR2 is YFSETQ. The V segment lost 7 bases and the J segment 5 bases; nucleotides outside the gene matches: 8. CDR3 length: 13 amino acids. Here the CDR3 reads CASRTGNRNEQYF. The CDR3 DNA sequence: TGCGCCAGCCGGACAGGGAATAGAAACGAGCAGTACTTC.

CDR3 amino acids: CASSQEVAFTEQYF. The DNA for the CDR3 is TGTGCCAGCAGCCAAGAGGTGGCGTTCACGGAGCAGTACTTC. The chain is built from TRBV4-2 and TRBJ2-7; D is unresolved. CDR3 length: 14 residues. V lost 0 bases to trimming and J lost 7 bases, with 13 bases between them. Germline assignment: CDR1 LGHNA and CDR2 YNFKEQ.

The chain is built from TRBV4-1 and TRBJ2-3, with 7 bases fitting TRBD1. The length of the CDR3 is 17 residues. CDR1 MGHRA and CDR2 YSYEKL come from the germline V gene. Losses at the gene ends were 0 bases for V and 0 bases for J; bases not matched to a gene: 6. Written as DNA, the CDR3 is TGCGCCAGCAGCCAAGATTTAGAGACAGGGAGCACAGATACGCAGTATTTT. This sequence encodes CASSQDLETGSTDTQYF.

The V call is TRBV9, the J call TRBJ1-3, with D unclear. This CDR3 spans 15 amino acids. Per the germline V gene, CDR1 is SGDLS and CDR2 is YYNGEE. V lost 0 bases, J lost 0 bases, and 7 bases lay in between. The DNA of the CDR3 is TGTGCCAGCAGCGTAGAGGGCTTCTCTGGAAACACCATATATTTT. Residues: CASSVEGFSGNTIYF.

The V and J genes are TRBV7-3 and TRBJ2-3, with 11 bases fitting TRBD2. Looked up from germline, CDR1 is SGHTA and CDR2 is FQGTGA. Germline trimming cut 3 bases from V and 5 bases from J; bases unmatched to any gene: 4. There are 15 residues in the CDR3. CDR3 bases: TGTGCCAGCAGCTTGACTAGCGGGGAGGTAGATACGCAGTATTTT. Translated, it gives CASSLTSGEVDTQYF.

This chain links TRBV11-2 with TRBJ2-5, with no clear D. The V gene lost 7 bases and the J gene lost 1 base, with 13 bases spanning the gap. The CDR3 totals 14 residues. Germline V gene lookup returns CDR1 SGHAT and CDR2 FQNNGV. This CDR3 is CASNPNVGQETQYF. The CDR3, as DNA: TGTGCCAGCAACCCAAATGTGGGCCAAGAGACCCAGTACTTC.

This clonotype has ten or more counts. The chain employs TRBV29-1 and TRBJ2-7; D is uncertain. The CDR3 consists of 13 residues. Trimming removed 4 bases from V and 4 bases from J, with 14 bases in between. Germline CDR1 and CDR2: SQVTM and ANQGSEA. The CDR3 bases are TGCAGCGTTGCACACTCCTCATATTACGAGCAGTACTTC. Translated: CSVAHSSYYEQYF.

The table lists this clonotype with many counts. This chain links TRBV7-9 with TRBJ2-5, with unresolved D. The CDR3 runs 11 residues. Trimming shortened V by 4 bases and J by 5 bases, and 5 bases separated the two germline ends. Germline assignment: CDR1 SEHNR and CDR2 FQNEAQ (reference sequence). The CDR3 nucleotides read TGTGCCAGCAGCTCAACGGAGACCCAGTACTTC. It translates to CASSSTETQYF.